This T cell receptor (beta chain) was identified in a study of prognosis after radiotherapy for stage I lung cancer. Every member of the patient group was node-negative on CT and PET/CT (none had prior chemotherapy, radiotherapy or other malignancies). This CDR3 is built from 16 residues. Germline CDR1 is SGHVS and CDR2 is FQNEAQ. V was shortened by 1 base and J by 5 bases, with 14 bases between the two germline ends. CDR3 of TCR beta was amplified from genomic DNA via a two-round multiplex PCR. The authors ran first-round PCR with primers specific to each TRBV and TRBJ gene. Using its own MiXCR run on the multiplex PCR reads, TCRdb lists one record per CDR3 protein. Of tens of thousands of distinct CDR3 sequences listed, about 41% are singletons. This clonotype has at least ten counts.

The input for sequencing was PBMCs, taken before or after stereotactic body radiation therapy (not recorded which). This receptor was obtained from a donor over 45 with non-small cell lung cancer. J is TRBJ2-2 and V is TRBV7-8, with D possibly TRBD2 on 5 matching bases. CDR3 DNA: TGTGCCAGCAGCTTAGAGGCCGGGATAAGAACCGGGGAGCTGTTTTTT. It is translated as CASSLEAGIRTGELFF.